The clone carrying this T cell receptor (beta chain) was seen at least ten times. Antigen specificity is unknown. The sample is drawn from a study of T cells in Graves' hyperthyroidism and ophthalmopathy. Study-wide results and limits: Also found in blood were most expanded thyroid clonotypes above 0.001.

V gave up 2 bases and J gave up 0 bases, with 11 bases separating them. The CDR3 extends over 15 amino acids. In germline, CDR1 is MNHEY, CDR2 SVGAGI. What was amplified from RNA transcripts were TCR beta CDR3 regions. A first-round RT-PCR of the TCR CDR3 used the HTBI primer set. TCRdb processed the multiplex PCR reads anew with MiXCR; each CDR3 protein has one entry. This table holds about half a million distinct CDR3 sequences, about 24% found once. Exclusion of a patient resulted from uncontrolled infection, other autoimmune disease, pregnancy or lactation. Using 10 ml of fresh peripheral blood, PBMCs were prepared.

The rearrangement joins TRBV6-5 to TRBJ2-7, with a tentative D call TRBD2 (6 bases). Sequenced: blood. The TCR originated in a woman aged 30 to 39 with Graves' ophthalmopathy. The chain's CDR3 is CASSYGPGVSYEQYF. Here the CDR3 DNA reads TGTGCCAGCAGTTACGGACCGGGGGTCTCCTACGAGCAGTACTTC.